This is a list of T cell receptor beta chains from one sample in a study of shared clonotypes between healthy human individuals. Here immunoSEQ multiplex PCR was the method, and the copy in TCRdb shows in-frame clones only, minus some. The table shows roughly 2.5 million clones, with roughly nine tenths occurring only once. Sequencing used naive CD4+ T cells sorted from blood. The receptors were gathered from a young man in good health. Both conserved end residues are part of each CDR3. Fields, in order: CDR3 DNA, CDR3 protein, D gene, V gene, clone size, J gene. D genes are given only for firm matches. Clone size is stated in some rows and not others, as once, few, many or a class when expanded.

CDR3 DNA: TGTGCCAGCAGCCCGGGGGCAGGGCGGGCTAACTATGGCTACACCTTC
CDR3 protein: CASSPGAGRANYGYTF
D gene: -
V gene: TRBV11-2
clone size: -
J gene: TRBJ1-2

CDR3 DNA: TGTGCCAGCTCACCGGGTGACAGGGCCTACAATGAGCAGTTCTTC
CDR3 protein: CASSPGDRAYNEQFF
D gene: TRBD1
V gene: TRBV18
clone size: -
J gene: TRBJ2-1

CDR3 DNA: TGTGCCAGCTCACCCGGGGGGAGCTCCTACAATGAGCAGTTCTTC
CDR3 protein: CASSPGGSSYNEQFF
D gene: TRBD2
V gene: TRBV18
clone size: -
J gene: TRBJ2-1

CDR3 DNA: TGTGCCAGCACTGATCGGCTTTCCTACGAGCAGTACTTC
CDR3 protein: CASTDRLSYEQYF
D gene: -
V gene: TRBV7-6
clone size: -
J gene: TRBJ2-7

CDR3 DNA: TGCGCCAGCAGATTGGTAGGGGCATTCTATAATTCACCCCTCCACTTT
CDR3 protein: CASRLVGAFYNSPLHF
D gene: -
V gene: TRBV5-1
clone size: -
J gene: TRBJ1-6

CDR3 DNA: TGTGCCAGCAGTGGAGAAGGGGGTGGCGAGCAGTACTTC
CDR3 protein: CASSGEGGGEQYF
D gene: -
V gene: TRBV2
clone size: -
J gene: TRBJ2-7

CDR3 DNA: TGTGCCAGCAGCGTAGGGGGCCAGGGGTCCGAGCAGTACTTC
CDR3 protein: CASSVGGQGSEQYF
D gene: -
V gene: TRBV9
clone size: -
J gene: TRBJ2-7

CDR3 DNA: TGTGCCAGCAGCCTCAACAATGAGCAGTTCTTC
CDR3 protein: CASSLNNEQFF
D gene: -
V gene: TRBV28
clone size: -
J gene: TRBJ2-1

CDR3 DNA: TGTGCCAGCAGCTTAGCCGGGACAGCCCCCTACGAGCAGTACTTC
CDR3 protein: CASSLAGTAPYEQYF
D gene: TRBD1
V gene: TRBV7-2
clone size: -
J gene: TRBJ2-7

CDR3 DNA: TGCGCCAGCAGTTCAGCGGATGTACGTGAGCAGTTCTTC
CDR3 protein: CASSSADVREQFF
D gene: -
V gene: TRBV10-1
clone size: -
J gene: TRBJ2-1

CDR3 DNA: TGTGCCAGCAGCCAGAACCGGGACAGGAAAACCCAAGCTAACTATGGCTACACCTTC
CDR3 protein: CASSQNRDRKTQANYGYTF
D gene: TRBD1
V gene: TRBV5-8
clone size: -
J gene: TRBJ1-2

CDR3 DNA: TGTGCCAGCAGTGAATCCGCAGGACAGACCCTCTCTGGAAACACCATATATTTT
CDR3 protein: CASSESAGQTLSGNTIYF
D gene: -
V gene: TRBV6-1
clone size: -
J gene: TRBJ1-3

CDR3 DNA: TGTGCCAGCAGTTTATTAACCGGAGGGGCGATCGACACCGGGGAGCTGTTTTTT
CDR3 protein: CASSLLTGGAIDTGELFF
D gene: -
V gene: TRBV27
clone size: -
J gene: TRBJ2-2

CDR3 DNA: TGTGCCAGTAGCACGTTAGCGGGAGTTGGCTACGAGCAGTACTTC
CDR3 protein: CASSTLAGVGYEQYF
D gene: TRBD2
V gene: TRBV19
clone size: -
J gene: TRBJ2-7

CDR3 DNA: TGTGCCAGCAGTTTAGGTAGCGGGAGATTCAATGAGCAGTTCTTC
CDR3 protein: CASSLGSGRFNEQFF
D gene: TRBD2
V gene: TRBV27
clone size: -
J gene: TRBJ2-1

CDR3 DNA: TGTGCCAGCAGCGCTGCCGCGGAGGGAAACACCATATATTTT
CDR3 protein: CASSAAAEGNTIYF
D gene: -
V gene: TRBV6-5
clone size: -
J gene: TRBJ1-3

CDR3 DNA: TGTGCCAGCAGTCGATCCGGTTTAGGGGAGAGGGAGCAGTACTTC
CDR3 protein: CASSRSGLGEREQYF
D gene: -
V gene: TRBV6-5
clone size: -
J gene: TRBJ2-7

CDR3 DNA: TGTGCCATCAGTGCAGGGACTAGCGGAGGACTCCAAGAGACCCAGTACTTC
CDR3 protein: CAISAGTSGGLQETQYF
D gene: TRBD2
V gene: TRBV10-3
clone size: -
J gene: TRBJ2-5

CDR3 DNA: TGTGCCATCAGTGTGGGGACGGAGTACAATGAGCAGTTCTTC
CDR3 protein: CAISVGTEYNEQFF
D gene: -
V gene: TRBV10-3
clone size: once
J gene: TRBJ2-1

CDR3 DNA: TGCGCCAGCAGCTTGTCCGGCTTTGGCAACACAGATACGCAGTATTTT
CDR3 protein: CASSLSGFGNTDTQYF
D gene: -
V gene: TRBV5-1
clone size: -
J gene: TRBJ2-3

CDR3 DNA: TGCGCCAGCAGCTTGGGGCAGGATAACTATGGCTACACCTTC
CDR3 protein: CASSLGQDNYGYTF
D gene: -
V gene: TRBV5-1
clone size: -
J gene: TRBJ1-2

CDR3 DNA: TGCAGCGTTGGGAAACGGGGGGTGGAAGTCTATGGCTACACCTTC
CDR3 protein: CSVGKRGVEVYGYTF
D gene: -
V gene: TRBV29-1
clone size: -
J gene: TRBJ1-2

CDR3 DNA: TGTGCCAGCGCTGTCGGGGTTCTTGGCTACACCTTC
CDR3 protein: CASAVGVLGYTF
D gene: -
V gene: TRBV19
clone size: few
J gene: TRBJ1-2

CDR3 DNA: TGTGCCAGCACCCTTGGATCTAACTATGGCTACACCTTC
CDR3 protein: CASTLGSNYGYTF
D gene: -
V gene: TRBV6-6
clone size: -
J gene: TRBJ1-2

CDR3 DNA: TGTGCCAGCATGACAGTGGCGGCCCAGTACTTC
CDR3 protein: CASMTVAAQYF
D gene: -
V gene: TRBV6-1
clone size: -
J gene: TRBJ2-5

CDR3 DNA: TGTGCCAGCGGCGACCCAGTTTCCTATGGCTACACCTTC
CDR3 protein: CASGDPVSYGYTF
D gene: -
V gene: TRBV27
clone size: once
J gene: TRBJ1-2

CDR3 DNA: TGTGCCAGCAGCGCCGGACAGACCCAGAACACTGAAGCTTTCTTT
CDR3 protein: CASSAGQTQNTEAFF
D gene: -
V gene: TRBV9
clone size: -
J gene: TRBJ1-1

CDR3 DNA: TGTGCCAGCAGCCACCCGGACAGGGTGTTAAGGTCAGCGTACTTC
CDR3 protein: CASSHPDRVLRSAYF
D gene: TRBD1
V gene: TRBV7-2
clone size: -
J gene: TRBJ2-4

CDR3 DNA: TGTGCCAGCTCACACCCCGCCTACGAGCAGTACTTC
CDR3 protein: CASSHPAYEQYF
D gene: -
V gene: TRBV7-9
clone size: -
J gene: TRBJ2-7

CDR3 DNA: TGCGCCAGCGCTACGGCGGGGGGGTACGACGAGCAGTACTTC
CDR3 protein: CASATAGGYDEQYF
D gene: TRBD2
V gene: TRBV5-1
clone size: -
J gene: TRBJ2-7

CDR3 DNA: TGTGCCAGCGGGGGACAGGGAACTGGAAACACCATATATTTT
CDR3 protein: CASGGQGTGNTIYF
D gene: TRBD1
V gene: TRBV2
clone size: -
J gene: TRBJ1-3

CDR3 DNA: TGTGCCAGCAGCTTGGAGCAGAACACTGAAGCTTTCTTT
CDR3 protein: CASSLEQNTEAFF
D gene: -
V gene: TRBV5-6
clone size: -
J gene: TRBJ1-1

CDR3 DNA: TGTGCCAGCAGCCTCTCAGGGGGCGACGAGCAGTACTTC
CDR3 protein: CASSLSGGDEQYF
D gene: TRBD1
V gene: TRBV7-9
clone size: -
J gene: TRBJ2-7

CDR3 DNA: TGTGCCAGCAGCTTAGGAGGCGGGGGGGCAGAGGAGCAGTACTTC
CDR3 protein: CASSLGGGGAEEQYF
D gene: TRBD2
V gene: TRBV7-9
clone size: -
J gene: TRBJ2-7

CDR3 DNA: TGCGCCAGCAGCTCGGTGGAGAACAGGGGAAATTCACCCCTCCACTTT
CDR3 protein: CASSSVENRGNSPLHF
D gene: TRBD1
V gene: TRBV5-1
clone size: -
J gene: TRBJ1-6

CDR3 DNA: TGTGCCAGCAGTAGGGGGACGGGCAATGAGCAGTTCTTC
CDR3 protein: CASSRGTGNEQFF
D gene: -
V gene: TRBV6-5
clone size: -
J gene: TRBJ2-1

CDR3 DNA: TGTGCCAGCAGTCCCCAGACAGGATCTGGAGATACGCAGTATTTT
CDR3 protein: CASSPQTGSGDTQYF
D gene: -
V gene: TRBV6-1
clone size: -
J gene: TRBJ2-3

CDR3 DNA: TGTGCCAGCAGCGTAGAAAGCAGGGCTGGAAACACCATATATTTT
CDR3 protein: CASSVESRAGNTIYF
D gene: -
V gene: TRBV9
clone size: -
J gene: TRBJ1-3

CDR3 DNA: TGTGCCAGTAGTTTCGAGGCGGGACTAGCCCGGGAGCTGTTTTTT
CDR3 protein: CASSFEAGLARELFF
D gene: TRBD2
V gene: TRBV19
clone size: -
J gene: TRBJ2-2

CDR3 DNA: TGTGCCAGCAGGGGTCGTGAGTCGGGCTACACCTTC
CDR3 protein: CASRGRESGYTF
D gene: -
V gene: TRBV6-1
clone size: -
J gene: TRBJ1-2